This entry features one TCR beta chain sequence. Participant-reported clinical history was the basis for cohort assignment. The V end was cut by 4 bases, the J end by 5 bases, with 11 bases between. Germline V gene lookup returns CDR1 KGHDR and CDR2 SFDVKD. This CDR3 has 13 residues. This sample is part of a study of blood T cell repertoires in COVID-19. Study summary: Researchers got acute and convalescent COVID-19 samples from the United States, Italy and Spain.

Authors' processing steps: By means of reference gene primer amplification, nucleated cell counts were estimated. Libraries were prepared by immunoSEQ multiplex PCR; TCRdb keeps only in-frame clonotypes and omits some of them. The DNA gave D and trimming, while V, J and clone size come from that table. The sample yields about 270,000 clones, roughly 87% seen once. The material sequenced was PBMCs or T cells enriched from blood (not recorded which). The chain combines TRBV24-1 with TRBJ2-7; D might be TRBD2 (6 bases). The TCR sequence derives from a woman younger than 45 who had recovered from COVID-19. The CDR3 coding sequence is TGTGCCACCAGTGACCCCCCGGGGGACGAGCAGTACTTC. Protein sequence: CATSDPPGDEQYF.